A selection of T cell receptor beta chains follows, all from one sample in a study of CD8 T cells in ankylosing spondylitis. TCRdb passed the 5' RACE reads through MiXCR, listing each CDR3 protein once. The sample carries 380,000 or so distinct CDR3 sequences, 20% to 25% recorded once. Sequencing was carried out using blood, either unsorted or a sorted T cell fraction (not recorded which). These receptors originate from a male donor with ankylosing spondylitis or in good health (not recorded which). Both conserved end residues are part of each CDR3. Fields, in order: J gene, clone size, V gene, D gene, CDR3 DNA, CDR3 protein. D genes are given only for firm matches. Where a row states a size, it is once, few, many or the class of an expanded clone; other rows omit it.

>TRBJ2-2|-|TRBV29-1|-
TGCAGCGTTGAAAAAGTCCGACCCGGGGAGCTGTTTTTT
CSVEKVRPGELFF
>TRBJ2-3|few|TRBV14|-
TGTGCCAGCAGCCCGACGAGTCTAGCGAGTGATACGCAGTATTTT
CASSPTSLASDTQYF
>TRBJ2-4|-|TRBV20-1|-
TGCAGTGCTAGAGGGCAGGGTGGGAACATTCAGTACTTC
CSARGQGGNIQYF
>TRBJ2-3|-|TRBV7-9|TRBD2
TGTGCCAGCAGCTTATTAGGACTAGCGGACACAGATACGCAGTATTTT
CASSLLGLADTDTQYF
>TRBJ2-2|few|TRBV28|TRBD2
TGTGCCAGCAGTTTACGTGCGGGGGGTTCGGGGGAGCTGTTTTTT
CASSLRAGGSGELFF
>TRBJ1-1|-|TRBV7-2|-
TGTGCCAGCAGCTTGTGGGTGAACACTGAAGCTTTCTTT
CASSLWVNTEAFF
>TRBJ1-1|few|TRBV9|TRBD1
TGTGCCAGCAGCGTAAAATCGGGGGGGACAGGGTTGTGCACTGAAGCTTTCTTT
CASSVKSGGTGLCTEAFF
>TRBJ2-5|-|TRBV29-1|-
TGCAGCGTTGAACGAGGGGTAGAGACCCAGTACTTC
CSVERGVETQYF
>TRBJ2-1|few|TRBV7-7|-
TGTGCTAGCAGCATAATACAGGGCATCCCCTACAATGAGCAGTTCTTC
CASSIIQGIPYNEQFF
>TRBJ2-2|-|TRBV4-1|-
TGCGCCAGCAGCCCCTATCAGACAGTGAACGGGGAGCTGTTTTTT
CASSPYQTVNGELFF
>TRBJ2-7|-|TRBV3-1|-
TGTGCCAGCAGTCCCATCGGCAGACCCTCCTACGAGCAGTACTTC
CASSPIGRPSYEQYF
>TRBJ2-7|-|TRBV5-1|-
TGCGCCAGCAGCCCTGACATCTACGAGCAGTACTTC
CASSPDIYEQYF
>TRBJ2-3|many|TRBV10-3|-
TGTGCCATCAAAGAGGAGATTACCAGCACAGATACGCAGTATTTT
CAIKEEITSTDTQYF
>TRBJ2-5|many|TRBV27|TRBD1
TGTGCCAGCAGTACCGGGACAGGAGAAGAGACCCAGTACTTC
CASSTGTGEETQYF
>TRBJ2-2|few|TRBV5-1|-
TGCGCCAGCACCCCTTTCGGTTCCGGGGAGCTGTTTTTT
CASTPFGSGELFF
>TRBJ1-3|-|TRBV5-6|TRBD1
TGTGCCAGCAGCTTGGCTGGGGACAGTGGAAACACCATATATTTT
CASSLAGDSGNTIYF
>TRBJ2-7|-|TRBV7-6|-
TGTGCCAGCAGCCACCTGCTGGGGATGGATGAGCAGTACTTC
CASSHLLGMDEQYF
>TRBJ1-5|-|TRBV21-1|-
TGTGCCAGCAGCTCCCGACAGGGGATACGGCAGCCCCAGCATTTT
CASSSRQGIRQPQHF
>TRBJ2-7|-|TRBV20-1|-
TGCAGTGCTCCACGAGGGGGGCCGGCGGACGAGCAGTACTTC
CSAPRGGPADEQYF
>TRBJ2-7|few|TRBV4-1|TRBD1
TGCGCCAGCAGCCAAGCGGGACAGGCTTACGAGCAGTACTTC
CASSQAGQAYEQYF
>TRBJ2-5|-|TRBV6-1|-
TGTGCCAGCACCCAAGATGGGATCCCCGAGACCCAGTACTTC
CASTQDGIPETQYF
>TRBJ2-1|-|TRBV30|-
TGTGCCTGGAGTAGGGCCAACGGGGAGCAGTTCTTC
CAWSRANGEQFF
>TRBJ2-6|few|TRBV4-1|-
TGCGCCAGCAGCCCCCCCCAGGCTGGGGCCAACGTCCTGACTTTC
CASSPPQAGANVLTF
>TRBJ2-7|once|TRBV5-1|-
TGCGCCAGCAGCTTAGCCCGGGGGCAGGCCTACGAGCAGTACTTC
CASSLARGQAYEQYF
>TRBJ2-7|-|TRBV20-1|-
TGCAGTGCTGCCGGGCCCAACTCCTACGAGCAGTACTTC
CSAAGPNSYEQYF
>TRBJ2-2|many|TRBV6-1|TRBD1
TGTGCCAGCAGGGACAGGGGCGGCACCGGGGAGCTGTTTTTT
CASRDRGGTGELFF
>TRBJ2-7|few|TRBV12-3/TRBV12-4|-
TGTGCCTGCAGGGGATCAGGGACCCACGAGCAGTACTTC
CACRGSGTHEQYF
>TRBJ2-7|-|TRBV28|-
TGTGCCAGCTCCCCTGTTGGGGGCTCACGCTACGAGCAGTACTTC
CASSPVGGSRYEQYF
>TRBJ2-5|few|TRBV20-1|TRBD2
TGCAGTGCTAGAGATTCGGCGGGGGGGAGTGAGGAGACCCAGTACTTC
CSARDSAGGSEETQYF
>TRBJ2-5|few|TRBV7-6|TRBD2
TGTGCCAGCTTGAGCGGGGGGAACCAAGAGACCCAGTACTTC
CASLSGGNQETQYF
>TRBJ2-2|few|TRBV12-3/TRBV12-4|-
TGTGCCAGCAGCCCAGGTCGGGGGAAAACCGGGGGGCTGTTTTTT
CASSPGRGKTGGLFF
>TRBJ2-1|-|TRBV6-5|-
TGTGCCAGCAGTTACTCGAGGCAAGCGGATGAGCAGTTCTTC
CASSYSRQADEQFF
>TRBJ1-1|once|TRBV20-1|-
TGCAGTGCTCGCGAAGGGGGGGTCACTGAAGCTTTCTTT
CSAREGGVTEAFF
>TRBJ2-1|-|TRBV9|-
TGTGCCAGCAGCGTAGAGGTACATTCCGCTAAGTCCTACAATGAGCAGTTCTTC
CASSVEVHSAKSYNEQFF
>TRBJ2-2|-|TRBV5-6|-
TGTGCCAGCAGCTTGGCCGGTTGGGGTTTCACCGGGGAGCTGTTTTTT
CASSLAGWGFTGELFF
>TRBJ2-1|few|TRBV6-5|-
TGTGCCAGCAGTTACGAATTCCGGGACCTCTCCTACAATGAGCAGTTCTTC
CASSYEFRDLSYNEQFF
>TRBJ2-1|-|TRBV11-2|TRBD2
TGTGCCAGCAGATATAGCGGGGATGAGCAGTTCTTC
CASRYSGDEQFF
>TRBJ2-1|-|TRBV6-4|-
TGTGCCAGCAGTGACTTATCTGCCTACAATGAGCAGTTCTTC
CASSDLSAYNEQFF
>TRBJ2-3|few|TRBV2|-
TGTGCGCCGGGAGTAAGTAGCGAGGCAGATACGCAGTATTTT
CAPGVSSEADTQYF
>TRBJ1-4|-|TRBV30|-
TGTGCCTGGAGCGCCTATGAGGAAAAACTGTTTTTT
CAWSAYEEKLFF
>TRBJ2-1|few|TRBV7-2|TRBD1
TGTGCCAGCAGCTCACAGGGGTGGCCCTACAATGAGCAGTTCTTC
CASSSQGWPYNEQFF
>TRBJ1-5|many|TRBV12-3/TRBV12-4|-
TGTGCCAGCAGTTTTATGATCGGCAGCAATCAGCCCCAGCATTTT
CASSFMIGSNQPQHF
>TRBJ1-1|few|TRBV13|-
TGTGCCAGCAGCCCGGGACGGCCGAACACTGAAGCTTTCTTT
CASSPGRPNTEAFF
>TRBJ2-2|few|TRBV27|-
TGTGCCAGCAGTTTATCGGGCAGCGGGGAGCTGTTTTTT
CASSLSGSGELFF
>TRBJ2-7|few|TRBV2|-
TGTGCCACCTTAGACCGGAGCTCCTACGAGCAGTACTTC
CATLDRSSYEQYF
>TRBJ1-1|few|TRBV24-1|TRBD1
TGTGCCACCAGTGACCACAGGGGGGGAGGCACTGAAGCTTTCTTT
CATSDHRGGGTEAFF
>TRBJ2-1|-|TRBV28|TRBD2
TGTGCCAGCAGTTCCCCGACTAGCGGGGTACACAATGAGCAGTTCTTC
CASSSPTSGVHNEQFF
>TRBJ1-1|-|TRBV9|TRBD1
TGTGCCAGCAGCGAGAGTTCCGTACAGGGGCCTAATCTTGAAGCTTTCTTT
CASSESSVQGPNLEAFF